Here is one T cell receptor (beta chain) with its context. The antigen it recognizes is unknown. No base quality values were provided; no much bigger clone lies one nucleotide off. The meaning of the sample's treatment or condition label: over 15 received Ad26.COV2.S at low or high dose, single or two shots; roughly 5 received placebo; per-sample allocation not given. Repertoires of vaccine and placebo recipients were sequenced from samples collected on day 63 after the first injection. Between 29 July and 7 August 2020, Cohort 1b enrolled 25 adults aged 18-55 years at one site in Boston, USA. Ad26.COV2.S was a replication-incompetent adenovirus type 26 vector that expressed a prefusion-stabilized SARS-CoV-2 spike protein derived from the original Wuhan strain. The data were taken from a study of Ad26.COV2.S vaccination and SARS-CoV-2 variants (dated by TCRdb to 2020 to 2023). Regarding the study in general: Donors in the vaccine arm were drawn from COV1001, a multicentre, randomized, double-blind, placebo-controlled phase I-IIa trial testing Ad26.COV2.S in healthy adults. Participants in the trial were split at random into five groups of five each, receiving low-dose or high-dose Ad26.COV2.S once or twice, or else placebo on both occasions. Ad26.COV2.S was administered intramuscularly at a dose of 5x10^10 or 1x10^11 viral particles, either as one shot or as two shots given 56 days apart. The TCR-sequenced set comprised around 30 samples: some 19 Ad26.COV2.S vaccine recipients, 5 placebo recipients and 8 SARS-CoV-2 convalescent individuals. Investigators remained blinded to trial group allocation during experiments and outcome assessment. Sequencing of the TCRbeta repertoire served to evaluate the specificity and breadth of SARS-CoV-2-reactive T cell receptors following Ad26.COV2.S vaccination. Findings and caveats that apply to the study as a whole: The study lacked the statistical power to compare responses across vaccine doses or regimens. Comparable non-spike TCR breadth was observed between vaccine and placebo recipients, consistent with only spike being contained in the vaccine. According to the authors, total T cell responses may have been underestimated by the TCR breadth and depth analyses. Substantial breadth of spike-specific CD8+ and CD4+ T cell responses was reported after vaccination. Compared with placebo recipients, Ad26.COV2.S recipients showed higher spike-specific TCR breadth (P = 0.0014).

The immunoSEQ Assay was used to sequence TCRbeta CDR3 regions. After extraction, genomic DNA underwent amplification by bias-controlled multiplex PCR, followed by high-throughput sequencing. The source study handled its data this way. Collapsing and filtering of sequences were performed to quantify the absolute abundance of each unique TCRbeta CDR3 region. T cell fraction was estimated by normalizing TCRbeta template counts to usable DNA, with usable DNA measured through amplification of reference genes found in all nucleated cells. Repertoire TCRs were annotated as SARS-CoV-2-specific by exact matching of V gene, CDR3 amino acid sequence and J gene to a known reactive TCR set. MIRA supplied the reference SARS-CoV-2 TCR set, which was filtered for enrichment in COVID-19-positive ImmuneCODE repertoires so that public or cross-reactive TCRs were removed. Based on the MIRA antigens, annotated TCRs were further analysed at the level of specific ORF or position within ORF. Depth was the summed frequency of annotated unique rearrangements, while breadth was defined as annotated unique rearrangements over total unique productive rearrangements. Two-sided Wilcoxon rank-sum tests were used to compare TCR breadth between groups. The immuneACCESS repertoire file appears here via TCRdb, limited to in-frame rearrangements. These files lack a portion of the clones; in checked studies, under half of the deficit traces to unresolved V genes, and the cause of the others is not known. The V and J calls and the clone size are those of that table, but D and trimming were determined from the DNA. The sample includes 320,000 or so clones, with roughly 90% observed a single time. The ten largest clonotypes hold around 5% of the sample.

From a lookup of the germline V gene (reference sequence), CDR1 and CDR2 are SEHNR and FQNEAQ. Reading from cysteine to phenylalanine, the CDR3 counts 15 amino acids. Only CDR3 DNA is held: 45 bases, read in frame from base 1. Compared with germline, V lacks 5 bases and J lacks 5 bases; bases without a gene match: 7. Sequencing was performed on peripheral blood, taken in a trial of Ad26.COV2.S vaccine versus placebo. The chain couples TRBV7-9 to TRBJ2-2; TRBD2 agrees with 8 junctional bases. The sequence was obtained from a person aged 18 to 65 who received the Ad26.COV2.S COVID-19 vaccine or a placebo. The CDR3 here reads CASSPRGGRTGELFF. The DNA sequence is given as TGTGCCAGCAGCCCACGGGGGGGTCGGACCGGGGAGCTGTTTTTT.